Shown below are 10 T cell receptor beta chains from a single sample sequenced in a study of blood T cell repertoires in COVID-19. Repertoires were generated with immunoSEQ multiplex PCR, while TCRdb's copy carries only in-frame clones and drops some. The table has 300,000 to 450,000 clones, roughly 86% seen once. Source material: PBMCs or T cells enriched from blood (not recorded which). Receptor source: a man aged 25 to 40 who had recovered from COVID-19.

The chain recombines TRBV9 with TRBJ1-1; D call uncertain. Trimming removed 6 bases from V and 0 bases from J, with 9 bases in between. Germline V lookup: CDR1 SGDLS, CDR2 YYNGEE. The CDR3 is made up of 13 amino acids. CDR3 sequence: CASTAAMNTEAFF. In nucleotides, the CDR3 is TGTGCCAGCACGGCAGCGATGAACACTGAAGCTTTCTTT.

CDR3 sequence reads: CASSLWDRSYGYTF. In nucleotides, the CDR3 is TGTGCCAGCAGCCTGTGGGACAGGTCTTATGGCTACACCTTC. The chain has TRBV2 and TRBJ1-2, with 8 bases lining up with TRBD1. The length of the CDR3 is 14 residues. The J segment lost 5 bases and the V segment lost 6 bases, leaving 8 bases of the junction unmatched. Germline CDR1 reads SNHLY; CDR2 reads FYNNEI.

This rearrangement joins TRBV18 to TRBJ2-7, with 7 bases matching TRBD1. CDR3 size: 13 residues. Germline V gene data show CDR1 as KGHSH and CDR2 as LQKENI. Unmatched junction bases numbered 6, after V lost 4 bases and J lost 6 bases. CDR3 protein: CASSQGTGAEQYF. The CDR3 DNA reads TGTGCCAGCTCACAAGGTACAGGGGCCGAGCAGTACTTC.

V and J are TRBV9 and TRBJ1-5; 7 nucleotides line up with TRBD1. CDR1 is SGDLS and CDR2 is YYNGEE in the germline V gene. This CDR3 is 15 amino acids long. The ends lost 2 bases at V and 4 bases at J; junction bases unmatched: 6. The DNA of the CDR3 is TGTGCCAGCAGCGTGGCCGGGACAGTTAATCAGCCCCAGCATTTT. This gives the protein CASSVAGTVNQPQHF.

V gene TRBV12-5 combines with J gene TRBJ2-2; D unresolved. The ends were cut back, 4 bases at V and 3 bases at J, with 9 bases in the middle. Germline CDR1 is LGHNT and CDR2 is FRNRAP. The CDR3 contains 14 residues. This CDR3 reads CASGSPRYTGELFF. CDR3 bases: TGTGCTAGTGGTTCCCCCAGGTACACCGGGGAGCTGTTTTTT. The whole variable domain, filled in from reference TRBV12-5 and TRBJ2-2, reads DARVTQTPRHKVTEMGQEVTMRCQPILGHNTVFWYRQTMMQGLELLAYFRNRAPLDDSGMPKDRFSAEMPDATLATLKIQPSEPRDSAVYFCASGSPRYTGELFFGEGSRLTVL.

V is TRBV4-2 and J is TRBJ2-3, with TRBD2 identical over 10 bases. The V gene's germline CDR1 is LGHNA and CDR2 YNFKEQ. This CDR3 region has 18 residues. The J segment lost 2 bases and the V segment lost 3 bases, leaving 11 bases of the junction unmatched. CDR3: CASSHGLGLAAVTDTQYF. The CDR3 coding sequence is TGTGCCAGCAGCCATGGGTTAGGACTAGCGGCGGTCACAGATACGCAGTATTTT.

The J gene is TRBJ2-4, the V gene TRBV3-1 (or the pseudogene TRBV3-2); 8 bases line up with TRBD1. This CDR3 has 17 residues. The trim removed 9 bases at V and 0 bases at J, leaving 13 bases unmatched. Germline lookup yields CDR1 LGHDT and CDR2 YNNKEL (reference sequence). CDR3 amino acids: CASTGQGRDLAKNIQYF. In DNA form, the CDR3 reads TGTGCCAGTACCGGACAGGGAAGGGACCTAGCCAAAAACATTCAGTACTTC.

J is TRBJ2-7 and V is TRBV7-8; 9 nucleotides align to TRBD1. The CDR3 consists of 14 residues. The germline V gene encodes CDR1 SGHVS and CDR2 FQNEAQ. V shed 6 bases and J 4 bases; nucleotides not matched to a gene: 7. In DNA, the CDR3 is TGTGCCAGCAGACTACCGGGACAGGGATACGAGCAGTACTTC. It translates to CASRLPGQGYEQYF.

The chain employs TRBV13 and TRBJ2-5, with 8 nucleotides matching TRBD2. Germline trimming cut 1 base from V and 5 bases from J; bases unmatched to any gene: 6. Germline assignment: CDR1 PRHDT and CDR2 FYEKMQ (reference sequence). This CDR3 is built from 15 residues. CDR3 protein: CASSLVSGGLETQYF. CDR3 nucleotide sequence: TGTGCCAGCAGCTTAGTCAGCGGGGGTTTGGAGACCCAGTACTTC.

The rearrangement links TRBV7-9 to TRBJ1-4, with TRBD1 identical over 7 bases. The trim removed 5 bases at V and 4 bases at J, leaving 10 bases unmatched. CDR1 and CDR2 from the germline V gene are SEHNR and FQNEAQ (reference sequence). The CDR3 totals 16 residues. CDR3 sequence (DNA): TGTGCCAGCAGCGCGCGGCCGGGACAGAGTAATGAAAAACTGTTTTTT. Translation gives CASSARPGQSNEKLFF.